These 21 T cell receptor beta chains were all obtained from the same sample, sequenced in a study of T-cell memory formation after mild COVID-19 (dated by TCRdb to the early 2020s). The method was 5' RACE. The listed sequencing device is Illumina NovaSeq 6000. TCRdb handled the public reads itself, with Q25 trimming in fastp and clone calling in MiXCR, and kept productive beta chains. Rows are unified per CDR3 protein, each entry keeping the most common DNA and genes. The table for this sample lists under 550,000 distinct CDR3 sequences; 15% to 20% of them were counted only once. The biggest ten clones account for roughly an eighth of the sample. The sequenced material came from PBMCs or a T cell subset sorted from them (not recorded which). These receptors originate from an adult woman who had mild COVID-19 (a few samples of this study predate the infection). The sample titles of this study are shuffled in the database, so cell type and time point are left out; the donor was told from shared clones.

V gene TRBV19 combines with J gene TRBJ1-5; the match to TRBD1 covers 8 bases. V trimming: 7 bases; J trimming: 2 bases; junction bases outside the gene matches: 7. CDR1 and CDR2 (germline): LNHDA, SQIVND (reference sequence). This CDR3 contains 15 residues. DNA for the CDR3: TGTGCCAGTACCTCGGACAGGGCAGGCAATCAGCCCCAGCATTTT. Its translation is CASTSDRAGNQPQHF.

This clonotype was found a few times. The junction departs from the called germline gene at one end, perhaps through a read error. The V and J genes are TRBV14 and TRBJ2-7, with 7 bases identical to TRBD1. In germline, CDR1 is SGHDN, CDR2 FVKESK. This CDR3 spans 13 amino acids. In nucleotides, the CDR3 is TGTGCCAGCAGCCATCAAACGTGGGGACAGCCTCTCTTC. Its translation is CASSHQTWGQPLF.

The sample holds a few counts of this clonotype. V gene TRBV12-3 or TRBV12-4 combines with J gene TRBJ1-2, with TRBD1 matching 9 bases. The CDR3 is 17 residues long. With 6 bases clipped from V and 5 bases from J, the junction kept 16 bases outside the gene matches. The CDR3 is CASSLTAGTGLWYGYTF. The CDR3 DNA follows: TGTGCCAGCAGCCTTACCGCCGGGACAGGGCTATGGTATGGCTACACCTTC.

This clonotype came up a few times. The gene calls are TRBV7-9 and TRBJ1-1; no clear D. The germline V gene has CDR1 SEHNR and CDR2 FQNEAQ (reference sequence). The CDR3 covers 13 residues. The germline V and J ends were trimmed by 0 bases and 5 bases, with 7 bases remaining between them. CDR3 DNA sequence: TGTGCCAGCAGCTTAGCAGTAGGGACTGAAGCTTTCTTT. Translation: CASSLAVGTEAFF. Based on the CDR3 plus reference TRBV7-9 and TRBJ1-1, the full variable domain is DTGVSQNPRHKITKRGQNVTFRCDPISEHNRLYWYRQTLGQGPEFLTYFQNEAQLEKSRLLSDRFSAERPKGSFSTLEIQRTEQGDSAMYLCASSLAVGTEAFFGQGTRLTVV.

The chain links TRBV4-3 to TRBJ2-1; D might be TRBD1 (6 bases). CDR3 size: 15 residues. Germline CDR1 and CDR2: LGHNA and YSLEER. V shed 1 base and J shed 3 bases, with 10 bases lying between them. The CDR3 DNA follows: TGCGCCAGCAGCCAAGCCCGGACAGACTACAATGAGCAGTTCTTC. It translates to CASSQARTDYNEQFF.

The chain carries TRBV24-1 and TRBJ2-1; D not certain. The CDR3 is 13 amino acids. V was clipped by 4 bases and J by 8 bases, with 11 bases between them. Germline V gene sequence: CDR1 KGHDR, CDR2 SFDVKD. DNA for the CDR3: TGTGCCACCAGTGACTACCCCCGGGATGAGCAGTTCTTC. Its translation is CATSDYPRDEQFF.

This clonotype was recorded once. The chain recombines TRBV7-6 with TRBJ1-2; perhaps TRBD1 as D (5 bases). The CDR3 consists of 16 residues. CDR1 and CDR2 (germline): SGHVS, FNYEAQ. Trimming stripped 5 bases from V and 4 bases from J, with 20 bases between. The CDR3 spells CASSPNGGDNGYGYTF. The CDR3 DNA reads TGTGCCAGCAGCCCTAACGGGGGGGATAATGGCTATGGCTACACCTTC.

The genes are TRBV4-1 and TRBJ2-1, with D perhaps TRBD1 (6 bases). This CDR3 region has 14 residues. Trimming left V 0 bases short and J 3 bases short, with 6 bases between. CDR1 is MGHRA and CDR2 is YSYEKL in the germline V gene. The CDR3 coding sequence is TGCGCCAGCAGCCAAGAACAGGGCTACAATGAGCAGTTCTTC. Translated: CASSQEQGYNEQFF.

Only a few counts were recorded for this clonotype. This sequence joins TRBV15 and TRBJ2-1; D might be TRBD2 (5 bases). The CDR3 totals 15 residues. The germline gives CDR1 LNHNV, CDR2 YYDKDF (reference sequence). Trimming removed 0 bases at V and 9 bases at J, with 15 bases between. In DNA form, the CDR3 reads TGTGCCACCAGCAGAGATCCGAAAGGGAGTACTGAGCAGTTCTTC. It is translated as CATSRDPKGSTEQFF.

This clonotype was observed many times. V gene TRBV30 combines with J gene TRBJ2-1; tentatively, D is TRBD1 (6 bases). Trimming took 3 bases from V and 7 from J, leaving 10 bases between them. This CDR3 spans 12 amino acids. The germline V gene encodes CDR1 GTSNPN and CDR2 SVGIG (reference sequence). This CDR3 is CAWRGRGNEQFF. The CDR3 bases are TGTGCCTGGAGGGGAAGGGGGAATGAGCAGTTCTTC. Complete variable domain (other parts from reference TRBV30 and TRBJ2-1): SQTIHQWPATLVQPVGSPLSLECTVEGTSNPNLYWYRQAAGRGLQLLFYSVGIGQISSEVPQNLSASRPQDRQFILSSKKLLLSDSGFYLCAWRGRGNEQFFGPGTRLTVL.

J is TRBJ2-5 and V is TRBV6-2 or TRBV6-3, with 13 bases matching TRBD2. This CDR3 contains 18 residues. V was pared by 6 bases and J by 5 bases, with 15 bases of the junction left unmatched. Germline values: CDR1 MNHEY, CDR2 SVGEGT. The CDR3 coding sequence is TGTGCCAGCAGCCGGACACACACGGGACTAGCGGGATTTGAGACCCAGTACTTC. Translating it yields CASSRTHTGLAGFETQYF.

This clonotype showed up just a few times. The chain is built from TRBV2 and TRBJ1-1, with a tentative D call TRBD1 (6 bases). V was pared by 8 bases and J by 2 bases, with 15 bases between. The CDR3 has 14 residues. Germline V CDR1 and CDR2: SNHLY, FYNNEI. The CDR3 loop reads CASSNGQTNTEAFF. CDR3 coding DNA: TGTGCCAGCTCAAACGGACAGACAAACACTGAAGCTTTCTTT.

The table lists this clonotype with a few counts. The chain combines TRBV3-1 with TRBJ2-7; no reliable D call. Germline V CDR1 and CDR2: LGHDT, YNNKEL (reference sequence). V gave up 2 bases and J gave up 6 bases, with 8 bases separating them. The CDR3 is made up of 12 amino acids. CDR3: CASSQSSVEQYF. CDR3 in DNA: TGTGCCAGCAGCCAATCCTCTGTCGAGCAGTACTTC.

This clonotype was detected only a few times. V usage is TRBV7-2 and J usage is TRBJ2-7, with D perhaps matching TRBD2 (6 bases). Between the trimmed V and J ends, which lost 2 bases and 3 bases, there was a span of 11 bases. The germline V gene encodes CDR1 SGHTA and CDR2 FQGNSA. The CDR3 sequence is 14 residues long. In nucleotides, the CDR3 is TGTGCCAGCAGCTTACAGCGGGCAGGCTACGAGCAGTACTTC. Residues: CASSLQRAGYEQYF.

This chain uses TRBV4-3 with TRBJ2-7, with D perhaps matching TRBD1 (6 bases). This CDR3 spans 15 amino acids. Germline assignment: CDR1 LGHNA and CDR2 YSLEER. With 0 bases removed from V and 7 bases from J, the gap between germline ends came to 16 bases. CDR3 nucleotide sequence: TGCGCCAGCAGCCAAGACAGGGGTGGATTAAGGGAGCAGTACTTC. Residues: CASSQDRGGLREQYF.

This clonotype has at least ten counts. The J gene is TRBJ2-7, the V gene TRBV6-5; the D gene could be TRBD1 or TRBD2 (7 bases each). V was pared by 0 bases and J by 2 bases, with 17 bases between. This CDR3 has 17 amino acids. CDR1 and CDR2 from the germline V gene are MNHEY and SVGAGI. The CDR3 DNA reads TGTGCCAGCAGTTACTCGACAGGGCTAGCGGACACCTACGAGCAGTACTTC. This gives the protein CASSYSTGLADTYEQYF.

This clonotype was observed a handful of times. The gene calls are TRBV9 and TRBJ1-1, with 7 bases fitting TRBD1. This CDR3 comprises 14 residues. The trim removed 5 bases at V and 4 bases at J, leaving 8 bases unmatched. Germline V gene sequence: CDR1 SGDLS, CDR2 YYNGEE. The CDR3 protein is CASRPGAGGTEAFF. The CDR3 DNA sequence: TGTGCCAGCAGGCCCGGGGCAGGGGGCACTGAAGCTTTCTTT.

This chain connects TRBV6-2 or TRBV6-3 to TRBJ2-1, with D possibly matching TRBD1 (6 bases). The CDR3 has 14 residues. Germline CDR1 MNHEY, CDR2 SVGEGT. Trimming cost V 8 bases and J 1 base, with 12 bases left between them. CDR3 nucleotides: TGTGCCAGCGGGGGCAGGGGTTCCTACAATGAGCAGTTCTTC. Translation: CASGGRGSYNEQFF.

J is TRBJ2-5 and V is TRBV3-1; D unresolved. V lost 4 bases and J 9 bases, leaving 9 bases between the germline ends. This CDR3 contains 11 residues. Germline V gene lookup returns CDR1 LGHDT and CDR2 YNNKEL (reference sequence). This CDR3 is CASSPGGPQYF. The DNA for the CDR3 is TGTGCCAGCAGCCCTGGCGGCCCCCAGTACTTC.

This clonotype came up a few times. The chain's CDR3 is CASSPEGGRVGYGYTF. The CDR3 region has the DNA TGTGCCAGCAGCCCCGAGGGGGGCAGGGTTGGCTATGGCTACACCTTC. The chain carries TRBV3-1 and TRBJ1-2; possibly TRBD1 for D (6 bases). CDR1 is LGHDT and CDR2 is YNNKEL in the germline V gene (reference sequence). This CDR3 region has 16 residues. The V end lost 4 bases, the J end lost 4 bases, and 19 bases lay between the germline ends.

This sequence joins TRBV19 and TRBJ2-4; 10 bases match TRBD2. Germline loops: CDR1 LNHDA, CDR2 SQIVND (reference sequence). Trimming took 5 bases from V and 6 from J; bases not matched to a gene: 7. CDR3 length: 15 residues. CDR3 amino acids: CASSGLAGVSNIQYF. Written as DNA, the CDR3 is TGTGCCAGTAGTGGGCTAGCGGGAGTATCAAACATTCAGTACTTC.